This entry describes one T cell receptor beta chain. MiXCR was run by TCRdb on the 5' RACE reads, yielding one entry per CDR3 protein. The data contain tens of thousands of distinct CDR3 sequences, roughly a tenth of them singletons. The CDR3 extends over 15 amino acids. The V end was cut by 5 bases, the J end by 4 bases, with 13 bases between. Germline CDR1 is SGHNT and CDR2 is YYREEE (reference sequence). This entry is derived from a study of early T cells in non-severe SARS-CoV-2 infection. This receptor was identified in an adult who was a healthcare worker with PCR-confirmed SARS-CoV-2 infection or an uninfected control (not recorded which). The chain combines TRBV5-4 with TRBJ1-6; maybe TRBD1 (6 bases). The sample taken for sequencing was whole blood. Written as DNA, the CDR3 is TGTGCCAGCAGACCAAACAGGGCTTATAATTCACCCCTCCACTTT. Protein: CASRPNRAYNSPLHF.